In this sample, the clone carrying this T cell receptor (beta chain) turned up many times. Germline lookup yields CDR1 SGHDN and CDR2 FVKESK. The CDR3 loop spans 12 amino acids. Deletions cut 0 bases from V and 12 bases from J, with 12 bases between. TCRdb re-derived calls from the RACE reads in MiXCR, one entry per CDR3 protein. This table has 70,000 to 95,000 distinct CDR3 sequences, less than 8.5% appearing once. Time point specified: patch test 2, 6 weeks after DPC sensitization. Treatment of the sample: therapeutic diphenylcyclopropenone sensitization with weekly scalp DPC. The sample belongs to a study of human T cells and chemical hapten exposure.

The source was whole blood, collected in connection with sensitization to the hapten diphenylcyclopropenone (DPC). The V and J genes are TRBV14 and TRBJ2-7; no firm D call. The clonotype comes from a woman in her thirties with alopecia areata. Some clones in this sample may be carry-over from other donors' samples. CDR3 protein: CASSQDRGPWYF. The CDR3 nucleotides are TGTGCCAGCAGCCAAGATCGTGGACCCTGGTACTTC. The complete variable domain, with remaining parts taken from reference TRBV14 and TRBJ2-7, reads EAGVTQFPSHSVIEKGQTVTLRCDPISGHDNLYWYRRVMGKEIKFLLHFVKESKQDESGMPNNRFLAERTGGTYSTLKVQPAELEDSGVYFCASSQDRGPWYFGPGTRLTVT.